The 16 T cell receptor beta chains below all came from one sample that was sequenced in a study of cytomegalovirus exposure and HLA in healthy donors. 60 Vbeta and 13 Jbeta primers were used in PCR. Repertoires were generated with immunoSEQ multiplex PCR, while TCRdb's copy carries only in-frame clones and drops some. Here the sample spans roughly 150,000 clones, 70% to 75% being singletons. Material: PBMCs. The origin of the receptors is a woman younger than 45 in good health and CMV-seronegative.

The chain joins TRBV27 to TRBJ1-6; 7 nucleotides line up with TRBD1. V was clipped by 7 bases and J by 6 bases; unmatched bases: 12. The CDR3 consists of 16 residues. Germline V gene data show CDR1 as MNHEY and CDR2 as SMNVEV (reference sequence). The DNA of the CDR3 is TGTGCCAGCACAAGGGACAGCAACCCCCTTAATTCACCCCTCCACTTT. Translated: CASTRDSNPLNSPLHF.

The V and J genes are TRBV7-3 and TRBJ2-1; 7 bases match TRBD2. With V trimmed by 5 bases and J by 5 bases, 12 bases remained unmatched. The V gene's germline CDR1 is SGHTA and CDR2 FQGTGA. The CDR3 extends over 16 amino acids. The CDR3 region is CASSPSDLAANNEQFF. CDR3 in DNA: TGTGCCAGCAGCCCTAGTGATCTAGCGGCTAACAATGAGCAGTTCTTC. Full variable domain (missing parts from reference TRBV7-3 and TRBJ2-1): GAGVSQTPSNKVTEKGKYVELRCDPISGHTALYWYRQSLGQGPEFLIYFQGTGAADDSGLPNDRFFAVRPEGSVSTLKIQRTERGDSAVYLCASSPSDLAANNEQFFGPGTRLTVL.

This clone was recorded a few times. V is TRBV5-1 and J is TRBJ2-7; 12 bases are a match to TRBD1. The trim removed 5 bases at V and 7 bases at J, leaving 10 bases unmatched. Germline CDR1 reads SGHRS; CDR2 reads YFSETQ. There are 15 residues in the CDR3. The chain's CDR3 is CASSFGTGGLEEQYF. In DNA, the CDR3 is TGCGCCAGCAGTTTCGGGACAGGGGGCCTAGAGGAGCAGTACTTC. Drawing the rest from reference TRBV5-1 and TRBJ2-7, the complete variable domain is KAGVTQTPRYLIKTRGQQVTLSCSPISGHRSVSWYQQTPGQGLQFLFEYFSETQRNKGNFPGRFSGRQFSNSRSEMNVSTLELGDSALYLCASSFGTGGLEEQYFGPGTRLTVT.

This clone was found once. The chain recombines TRBV7-2 with TRBJ1-5; 11 bases agree with TRBD1. This CDR3 is 15 amino acids long. Trimming took 4 bases from V and 4 from J; bases not matched to a gene: 3. Germline CDR1 and CDR2: SGHTA and FQGNSA. The chain's CDR3 is CASSSGQGENQPQHF. The CDR3 coding sequence is TGTGCCAGCAGCTCGGGACAGGGGGAGAATCAGCCCCAGCATTTT.

The rearrangement joins TRBV29-1 to TRBJ2-2; unclear D gene. This CDR3 comprises 12 residues. The V end was cut by 5 bases, the J end by 5 bases, with 9 bases between. The germline CDR1 and CDR2 sequences are SQVTM and ANQGSEA. Here the CDR3 DNA reads TGCAGCGTTCTACGTGTGACCGGGGAGCTGTTTTTT. It translates to CSVLRVTGELFF.

V is TRBV5-1 and J is TRBJ2-4; the match to TRBD1 covers 7 bases. Trimming removed 5 bases from V and 9 bases from J; junction bases left unmatched: 11. Germline CDR1 SGHRS, CDR2 YFSETQ. This CDR3 comprises 14 residues. CDR3 DNA: TGCGCCAGCAGTGCTAACGCAGGGGGAACCATTCAGTACTTC. It specifies CASSANAGGTIQYF.

This clone was recorded only once. At one boundary the junction diverges from the germline segment, which might be a read error. The chain joins TRBV7-9 to TRBJ1-4; TRBD1 matches 8 bases. The CDR3 is made up of 16 amino acids. Germline V gene data show CDR1 as SEHNR and CDR2 as FQNEAQ (reference sequence). This CDR3 is CSSSLDPGQGSEKLFF. In nucleotides, the CDR3 is TGTTCCAGCAGCTTAGACCCTGGACAGGGCTCTGAAAAACTGTTTTTT.

This sequence joins TRBV10-2 and TRBJ2-5, with 8 bases aligning to TRBD2. The CDR3 has 16 amino acids. Trimming at V came to 5 bases and at J to 5 bases, leaving 13 bases not matched to a gene. Germline CDR1 and CDR2: WSHSY and SAAADI. The CDR3 DNA reads TGCGCCAGCAGTACTTTAGCGGGGTGGGAGGGGGAGACCCAGTACTTC. Its translation is CASSTLAGWEGETQYF.

The chain is built from TRBV6-4 and TRBJ1-5, with D tentatively TRBD1 (5 bases). The V gene's germline CDR1 is MRHNA and CDR2 SNTAGT. V was shortened by 3 bases and J by 3 bases, with 6 bases between the two germline ends. The length of the CDR3 is 13 residues. CDR3 protein: CASSEQVNQPQHF. In DNA, the CDR3 is TGTGCCAGCAGTGAACAGGTCAATCAGCCCCAGCATTTT.

This CDR3 reads CASSDSEGTDTQYF. CDR3 nucleotide sequence: TGTGCCAGCAGTGACTCGGAGGGCACAGATACGCAGTATTTT. The genes are TRBV6-4 and TRBJ2-3; tentative D call: TRBD2 (5 bases). The ends were cut back, 0 bases at V and 1 base at J, with 5 bases in the middle. From germline, CDR1 is MRHNA and CDR2 SNTAGT. This CDR3 region has 14 residues.

This chain joins TRBV5-4 and TRBJ2-3; 11 nucleotides match TRBD2. The CDR3 runs 14 residues. Looked up from germline, CDR1 is SGHNT and CDR2 is YYREEE (reference sequence). J was trimmed by 6 bases and V by 0 bases; bases with no gene match: 0. Here the CDR3 DNA reads TGTGCCAGCAGCTTGGGACTAGCGGGGGATACGCAGTATTTT. It codes for CASSLGLAGDTQYF.

The chain joins TRBV5-1 to TRBJ1-4; 8 bases agree with TRBD1. The CDR3 is 14 residues long. J gave up 6 bases and V 0 bases, and 1 base lay outside the gene matches. CDR1 and CDR2 (germline): SGHRS, YFSETQ. The CDR3 is CASSLEGQDEKLFF. CDR3 nucleotides: TGCGCCAGCAGCTTGGAGGGACAGGATGAAAAACTGTTTTTT.

This clone was seen just once. This chain links TRBV28 with TRBJ2-3; no clear D gene. CDR1 is MDHEN and CDR2 is SYDVKM in the germline V gene. With 8 bases removed from V and 2 bases from J, the gap between germline ends came to 8 bases. This CDR3 is built from 12 residues. CDR3: CASSRVTDTQYF. The CDR3, as DNA: TGTGCCAGCTCCCGGGTCACAGATACGCAGTATTTT.

This clone was found once. The chain links TRBV6-5 to TRBJ1-2, with 8 bases that match TRBD1. J lost 4 bases, V lost 7 bases, and 11 bases had no gene match. This CDR3 contains 15 residues. CDR1 and CDR2 from the germline V gene are MNHEY and SVGAGI. The CDR3 sequence is CASIRTGRGSYGYTF. CDR3 DNA sequence: TGTGCCAGCATTCGGACAGGGCGGGGGTCCTATGGCTACACCTTC.

The rearrangement links TRBV6-1 to TRBJ1-5; possibly TRBD1 for D (6 bases). The ends were cut back, 2 bases at V and 0 bases at J, with 11 bases in the middle. There are 16 residues in the CDR3. The germline CDR1 and CDR2 sequences are MNHNS and SASEGT. The CDR3 nucleotides are TGTGCCAGCAGTGAAAGGCAGGGGCGTAGCAATCAGCCCCAGCATTTT. Protein product: CASSERQGRSNQPQHF.

V is TRBV28 and J is TRBJ2-5; D gene uncertain. There are 13 residues in the CDR3. Trimming took off 6 bases at V and 2 bases at J, with 10 bases between the two ends. The germline gives CDR1 MDHEN, CDR2 SYDVKM. CDR3 DNA sequence: TGTGCCAGCAGCCAAATAGTTCAAGAGACCCAGTACTTC. It specifies CASSQIVQETQYF.